This T cell receptor (beta chain) was documented in a study of T cell responses to AZD1222 COVID-19 vaccine. This CDR3 has 12 residues. The germline V and J ends were trimmed by 0 bases and 7 bases, with 3 bases remaining between them. CDR1 MNHEY and CDR2 SVGAGI come from the germline V gene. Only in-frame clones appear in the TCRdb table, and some are missing; sequencing was by immunoSEQ multiplex PCR. In the table there are tens of thousands of clones, roughly 89% of which are singletons. The study's findings and limits: Spike-specific TCR breadth rose after two AZD1222 doses, and depth rose as well.

The table lists this clone with a count of one. Its antigen is unknown. V usage is TRBV6-5 and J usage is TRBJ1-4; D not certain. Here the sequenced sample was peripheral blood, taken 28 days after the second AZD1222 dose. This clonotype was sampled from an adult who received the AZD1222 COVID-19 vaccine. CDR3 region: CASSYSSEKLFF. CDR3 coding DNA: TGTGCCAGCAGTTACTCTAGTGAAAAACTGTTTTTT.